This TCR beta chain was recorded in a study of CD8+CD57+ T cells in acquired aplastic anemia. Study summary: Each DNA sample taken from sorted CD4+ and CD8+ cells came to approximately 3.2 ug on average.

There are 12 residues in the CDR3. Germline lookup yields CDR1 LNHNV and CDR2 YYDKDF (reference sequence). Study findings and constraints: Patients were compared with controls for CD8+ Simpson's diversity, and no significant difference emerged. Some 31 shared CD8+ CDR3s appeared highly expressed within patients' immunodominant clones.

Researchers used genomic DNA as the template to profile TCR beta VDJ and CDR3. TCRdb analysed the reads with MiXCR anew, one entry per CDR3 protein. The repertoire consists of 270,000 or so distinct CDR3 sequences, with 82% occurring once and the leading ten covering about 41%. All sequencing subjects had displayed CD8+CD57+ cell expansion on flow cytometry. As a group, the patients uniformly had severe acquired aplastic anemia. Concerning this clonotype itself: The target antigen is unknown. A read error may produce the germline difference seen at one junction end.

This receptor was taken from a human donor with aplastic anemia. The specimen was sorted CD4+, CD8+, or CD8+CD57+ T cells (not recorded which) from PBMCs. The gene calls are TRBV15 and TRBJ1-1; D is perhaps TRBD1 (6 bases). CDR3 nucleotide sequence: TGTGCCACCAGCAGACAGGGGAGGGAAGCTTTTTTT. Its translation: CATSRQGREAFF.